Below, 4 T cell receptor beta chains from the same sample are listed, as sequenced in a study of control samples from healthy donors and cancer patients. The data were produced by immunoSEQ multiplex PCR, yet TCRdb's version contains in-frame clones alone and is incomplete. Of 150,000 to 200,000 clones listed, just over 90% were seen once; the top ten hold 1.4%. The sequenced material came from blood. These receptors were obtained from a man aged 25 to 40 in good health.

This chain links TRBV4-3 with TRBJ1-1, with 8 nucleotides matching TRBD1. The CDR3 has 17 residues. Germline-derived CDR1 and CDR2 are LGHNA and YSLEER. The ends lost 3 bases at V and 4 bases at J; junction bases unmatched: 13. In DNA form, the CDR3 reads TGCGCCAGCAGCCAGACCTTCGGCAGGGGGCTCGGCACTGAAGCTTTCTTT. Translating gives CASSQTFGRGLGTEAFF.

This clone was seen only a few times. The genes are TRBV6-5 and TRBJ1-2; D is perhaps TRBD1 (5 bases). With 4 bases removed from V and 2 bases from J, the gap between germline ends came to 8 bases. CDR1 and CDR2 (germline): MNHEY, SVGAGI. The CDR3 is made up of 13 amino acids. The CDR3 bases are TGTGCCAGCAGTTGGGACGCCAACTATGGCTACACCTTC. Amino acid sequence: CASSWDANYGYTF.

A single count supports this clone. CDR3 in amino acids: CASSQDMNTEAFF. The DNA for the CDR3 is TGTGCCAGCAGCCAAGATATGAACACTGAAGCTTTCTTT. The chain couples TRBV14 to TRBJ1-1; no definite D call. The V gene lost 0 bases and the J gene lost 0 bases, with 2 bases spanning the gap. The V gene's germline CDR1 is SGHDN and CDR2 FVKESK. The CDR3 loop spans 13 amino acids.

Here the CDR3 DNA reads TGTGCCAGCAGCCCGAGGGTGGGGTCAGATACGCAGTATTTT. Translated, it gives CASSPRVGSDTQYF. V gene TRBV7-2 combines with J gene TRBJ2-3, with D perhaps TRBD2 (5 bases). The CDR3 runs 14 residues. CDR1 is SGHTA and CDR2 is FQGNSA in the germline V gene. The V and J ends lost 5 bases and 4 bases respectively, with 13 bases between them.